This TCR beta chain was observed in a study of T-cell memory formation after mild COVID-19. The V end was cut by 3 bases, the J end by 4 bases, with 8 bases between. CDR1 MNHEY and CDR2 SVGAGI come from the germline V gene. The CDR3 length is 13 residues. This clonotype was counted a few times. TCRdb recomputed calls from the 5' RACE reads with MiXCR, one row per CDR3 protein. The table lists about 500,000 distinct CDR3 sequences, around 21% of them singletons, with under 15% in the top ten. The TCR sequence derives from an adult woman who had mild COVID-19 (a few samples of this study predate the infection). Cell type and time point are not known. The V and J genes are TRBV6-5 and TRBJ2-3; TRBD2 might be the D (5 bases). The sequenced sample consisted of PBMCs or a T cell subset sorted from them (not recorded which). The CDR3 bases are TGTGCCAGCAGTTATTCTAGCCCAGATACGCAGTATTTT. As protein: CASSYSSPDTQYF.